Presented here are 19 T cell receptor delta chains from one specimen sequenced in a study of Vδ1+ human thymocytes. Points from the study as a whole: In the thymus, TRG and TRD repertoires looked highly polyclonal with Gaussian CDR3 lengths.

Antigens of these TCRs are unknown. Sequences come from RNA converted to cDNA by reverse transcription. Pooled V-gene forward primers with one constant-region reverse primer generated the CDR3 amplicons by multiplex PCR. TCRdb re-processed the multiplex PCR reads via CATT. The sample lists fewer than 90,000 delta-chain clones, approximately 37% occurring once. The sequencing input was Vdelta1+ gamma-delta thymocytes from the thymus. Indicated subset: FACS-sorted CD3+ TCRalphabeta- TCRVdelta1+ TCRVdelta2- thymocytes. These receptors came from a boy younger than two who had congenital heart surgery.

This clone was seen more than once but under ten times. The rearrangement links TRDV1 to TRDJ1, with 10 bases aligning to TRDD3. The CDR3 runs to 20 residues. The V and J ends lost 4 bases and 0 bases, in that order; junction bases with no gene match: 17. In germline, CDR1 is TSWWSYY, CDR2 QGS. Written as DNA, the CDR3 is TGTGCTCTTGGGGCATTCCTACGCCCGGGGGATACGGGGTACACCGATAAACTCATCTTT. Encoded protein: CALGAFLRPGDTGYTDKLIF.

V gene TRDV1 combines with J gene TRDJ1; 7 bases align to TRDD3. Trimming removed 9 bases from V and 3 bases from J; junction bases left unmatched: 7. Germline values: CDR1 TSWWSYY, CDR2 QGS. The CDR3 totals 13 residues. The CDR3 nucleotides are TGTGCTCTAGAAGGGGGATGGGCCGATAAACTCATCTTT. The encoded protein is CALEGGWADKLIF.

The chain employs TRDV1 and TRDJ1, with D unclear. The V end lost 4 bases, the J end lost 3 bases, and 27 bases lay between the germline ends. Per the germline V gene, CDR1 is TSWWSYY and CDR2 is QGS. This CDR3 contains 19 residues. CDR3 in DNA: TGTGCTCTTGGGGGCCCGCGGGCCTGCGCCCCACGCGAGGCCGATAAACTCATCTTT. This codes for CALGGPRACAPREADKLIF.

The V call is TRDV1, the J call TRDJ1; possibly TRDD3 for D (6 bases). Trimming cost V 3 bases and J 3 bases, with 26 bases left between them. The CDR3 spans 19 residues. CDR1 is TSWWSYY and CDR2 is QGS in the germline V gene. In DNA, the CDR3 is TGTGCTCTTGGGGACTTGAGACGGGCTGGGGCCAGGAGGGCCGATAAACTCATCTTT. Amino acid sequence: CALGDLRRAGARRADKLIF.

This clone was observed a handful of times. The V and J genes are TRDV1 and TRDJ1, with 9 bases matching TRDD3. Trimming cost V 2 bases and J 0 bases; bases outside gene matches: 28. Germline lookup yields CDR1 TSWWSYY and CDR2 QGS. The CDR3 consists of 24 residues. The CDR3 sequence: CALGETSPFRWGYWGTSYTDKLIF. CDR3 in DNA: TGTGCTCTTGGGGAAACTTCCCCCTTTCGATGGGGGTACTGGGGGACCTCGTACACCGATAAACTCATCTTT.

V and J are TRDV1 and TRDJ1; a weak D match, TRDD2 (8 bases). The V gene lost 4 bases and the J gene lost 3 bases, with 27 bases spanning the gap. The germline V gene has CDR1 TSWWSYY and CDR2 QGS. There are 19 residues in the CDR3. The CDR3 spells CALGGGFLLNWGYADKLIF. The CDR3, as DNA: TGTGCTCTTGGGGGGGGCTTCCTACTCAACTGGGGTTATGCCGATAAACTCATCTTT.

The V and J genes are TRDV1 and TRDJ1; D is perhaps TRDD2 (9 bases). This CDR3 spans 23 amino acids. V dropped 3 bases and J dropped 0 bases, with 35 bases sitting between them. Germline V gene data show CDR1 as TSWWSYY and CDR2 as QGS. CDR3 DNA sequence: TGTGCTCTTGGGGAGGCCTTCCTACGGGACTGGGGGCGGATGCCACCTTACACCGATAAACTCATCTTT. Its protein product is CALGEAFLRDWGRMPPYTDKLIF.

Worth noting for this clone: A junction end diverges from the germline sequence, so it may reflect a read error. This sequence joins TRDV2 and TRDJ1; D remains ambiguous. The CDR3 contains 14 residues. Per the germline V gene, CDR1 is GEAIGNYY and CDR2 is EKD. DNA for the CDR3: TGTGCCTGTAACACCCGCCGACTCCGGGATAAACTCATCTTT. This codes for CACNTRRLRDKLIF.

This chain connects TRDV1 to TRDJ1; TRDD3 matches 11 bases. CDR3 length equals 18 residues. V dropped 5 bases and J dropped 4; count of bases not matched to a gene: 15. Looked up from germline, CDR1 is TSWWSYY and CDR2 is QGS. This CDR3 reads CALGKILYSTGGYDKLIF. The CDR3 DNA follows: TGTGCTCTTGGGAAAATCCTCTACTCTACTGGGGGATACGATAAACTCATCTTT.

V gene TRDV1 combines with J gene TRDJ1, with D perhaps matching TRDD1 or TRDD3 (5 bases each). The V end was cut by 1 base, the J end by 0 bases, with 30 bases between. Per germline, CDR1 TSWWSYY and CDR2 QGS. The CDR3 runs to 22 residues. CDR3 protein: CALGERPRLQGTIEIYTDKLIF. The CDR3 bases are TGTGCTCTTGGGGAACGGCCCCGACTTCAGGGGACCATCGAAATTTACACCGATAAACTCATCTTT.

This clone has only a few counts. This sequence joins TRDV1 and TRDJ1, with unresolved D. There are 17 residues in the CDR3. Germline V lookup: CDR1 TSWWSYY, CDR2 QGS. Trimming stripped 1 base from V and 0 bases from J, with 15 bases between. Written as DNA, the CDR3 is TGTGCTCTTGGGGAACCTTCTATCGGGACTAACACCGATAAACTCATCTTT. It codes for CALGEPSIGTNTDKLIF.

This clone was detected only a few times. The chain recombines TRDV1 with TRDJ1; TRDD3 agrees at 9 bases. With 4 bases clipped from V and 0 bases from J, the junction kept 3 bases outside the gene matches. CDR3 length equals 15 residues. From germline, CDR1 is TSWWSYY and CDR2 QGS. CDR3 DNA: TGTGCTCTTGGGGTTACTGGGGGAAACACCGATAAACTCATCTTT. This encodes CALGVTGGNTDKLIF.

The chain couples TRDV1 to TRDJ1; 9 positions match TRDD3. Germline V gene lookup returns CDR1 TSWWSYY and CDR2 QGS. J lost 4 bases, V lost 4 bases, and 13 bases had no gene match. The length of the CDR3 is 17 residues. This CDR3 is CALGVITGGRQFDKLIF. Written as DNA, the CDR3 is TGTGCTCTTGGGGTAATAACTGGGGGACGACAATTCGATAAACTCATCTTT.

This clone showed up just a few times. The chain has TRDV1 and TRDJ1; TRDD3 aligns across 11 bases. The CDR3 has 19 residues. The junction had 13 bases not matched to a gene; V was cut back by 0 bases and J by 4 bases. Germline V gene data show CDR1 as TSWWSYY and CDR2 as QGS. The CDR3 sequence is CALGELGPPMGDTHDKLIF. The CDR3 coding sequence is TGTGCTCTTGGGGAACTTGGGCCTCCGATGGGGGATACGCACGATAAACTCATCTTT.

V usage is TRDV1 and J usage is TRDJ1; 8 bases are shared with TRDD3. J was trimmed by 2 bases and V by 2 bases; bases with no gene match: 28. Germline V CDR1 and CDR2: TSWWSYY, QGS. This CDR3 has 23 amino acids. The DNA for the CDR3 is TGTGCTCTTGGGGAATTCCAGGCGGGTGGACCGTCCCTTGGTGGGGGATTGACCGATAAACTCATCTTT. This translates into CALGEFQAGGPSLGGGLTDKLIF.

This clone came up a few times. The gene calls are TRDV1 and TRDJ1; D tentatively reads TRDD2 or TRDD3 (5 bases each). V lost 1 base to trimming and J lost 1 base, with 16 bases between them. Germline CDR1 reads TSWWSYY; CDR2 reads QGS. The CDR3 consists of 17 residues. CDR3 loop: CALGEPLRGDPTDKLIF. CDR3 DNA: TGTGCTCTTGGGGAACCCCTACGAGGGGACCCCACCGATAAACTCATCTTT.

The chain carries TRDV1 and TRDJ1; D ambiguous. This CDR3 is 19 amino acids long. The ends were cut back, 1 base at V and 0 bases at J, with 21 bases in the middle. Germline V gene lookup returns CDR1 TSWWSYY and CDR2 QGS. This chain's CDR3 is CALGERDRPVPPYTDKLIF. The CDR3 DNA reads TGTGCTCTTGGGGAACGTGACAGACCGGTCCCACCGTACACCGATAAACTCATCTTT.

Only a few counts were recorded for this clone. V and J are TRDV1 and TRDJ1; D is possibly TRDD3 (5 bases). V was pared by 5 bases and J by 2 bases, with 24 bases between. Germline V CDR1 and CDR2: TSWWSYY, QGS. The CDR3 is 18 amino acids. This chain's CDR3 is CALGRLYEQGWKTDKLIF. The CDR3, as DNA: TGTGCTCTTGGGAGATTATACGAGCAGGGGTGGAAGACCGATAAACTCATCTTT.

Remarks on this clone: At one end the junction does not follow the germline gene, possibly because of a read error. The chain couples TRDV1 to TRDJ1, with 12 bases aligning to TRDD3. CDR3 length: 19 residues. CDR1 TSWWSYY and CDR2 QGS come from the germline V gene. The CDR3 DNA sequence: TGTGCTCTTGTGCCCAGATACTGGGGGATACCGACGTACACCGATACACTCATCTTT. It specifies CALVPRYWGIPTYTDTLIF.